This T cell receptor beta chain was captured in a study of CD8 T cells in ankylosing spondylitis. From germline, CDR1 is MNHEY and CDR2 SMNVEV (reference sequence). V lost 6 bases and J lost 6; bases outside the gene matches: 7. The CDR3 loop spans 14 amino acids. General study findings and limits: Blood from ankylosing spondylitis patients appeared to carry a characteristic roughly 8-variant TCR beta motif. Disease-linked clones reportedly showed significant enrichment in matched ankylosing spondylitis synovial fluid. Some of these motif variants have turned up before, in reports on reactive arthritis synovial fluid and blood. With a CD8+ phenotype, disease-linked clones were relatively rare in peripheral blood.

The TCR beta libraries were generated through quantitative 5'-RACE incorporating molecular barcodes. TCRdb called the 5' RACE reads again in MiXCR, with one record for every CDR3 protein. This sample has roughly 470,000 distinct CDR3 sequences; roughly 26% occur once, and the top ten carry 0.89%. Turning to this clonotype: Its target is unknown.

The sequence was collected from a male donor with ankylosing spondylitis. Input material: blood, either unsorted or a sorted T cell fraction (not recorded which). The gene calls are TRBV27 and TRBJ2-7; TRBD1 matches 11 bases. For the CDR3, the DNA is TGTGCCAGCAGAGATCAGGGACAGGGGGTCGAGCAGTACGTC. Protein: CASRDQGQGVEQYV.